A single sample is the source of the 29 T cell receptor beta chains below, sequenced in a study of T cell repertoires in cytomegalovirus infection. TCRdb processed the reads anew with MiXCR; each CDR3 protein has one entry. The table lists tens of thousands of distinct CDR3 sequences, more than 20% of them singletons. Which antigens these TCRs recognize remains unknown. The sample was CD8+ T cells from cultured PBMCs, taken from culture after CMV antigen stimulation. All receptors derive from a human donor in good health (CMV status not recorded). Some clones in this sample may be carry-over from other donors' samples.

The table lists this clonotype with a few counts. The chain recombines TRBV27 with TRBJ2-1, with 11 bases matching TRBD2. This CDR3 has 14 amino acids. J was trimmed by 6 bases and V by 7 bases; bases with no gene match: 5. In germline, CDR1 is MNHEY, CDR2 SMNVEV (reference sequence). In DNA, the CDR3 is TGTGCCAGCACTAGCGGGGGGACCTTCAATGAGCAGTTCTTC. It encodes CASTSGGTFNEQFF.

Only a few counts were recorded for this clonotype. The rearrangement links TRBV27 to TRBJ2-3; D unresolved. V lost 7 bases to trimming and J lost 2 bases, with 16 bases between them. The CDR3 spans 15 residues. Germline CDR1 MNHEY, CDR2 SMNVEV (reference sequence). The CDR3 reads CASTRSHGYTDTQYF. Here the CDR3 DNA reads TGTGCCAGCACCCGATCCCACGGCTACACAGATACGCAGTATTTT.

This clonotype was recorded at least ten times. This rearrangement joins TRBV7-2 to TRBJ2-7; D ambiguous. V was trimmed by 5 bases and J by 0 bases, leaving 8 bases between them. CDR1 and CDR2 from the germline V gene are SGHTA and FQGNSA. There are 13 residues in the CDR3. The CDR3 loop reads CASSLGYSYEQYF. The CDR3 DNA sequence: TGTGCCAGCAGCCTGGGCTACTCCTACGAGCAGTACTTC.

The rearrangement uses TRBV7-9 and TRBJ2-4; D possibly corresponds to TRBD2 (6 bases). The germline V gene has CDR1 SEHNR and CDR2 FQNEAQ (reference sequence). The CDR3 is made up of 15 amino acids. The V end was cut by 5 bases, the J end by 3 bases, with 14 bases between. The CDR3 loop is CASSPSGTGKNIQYF. CDR3 nucleotide sequence: TGTGCCAGCAGCCCATCAGGGACTGGCAAAAACATTCAGTACTTC.

The sample holds a few counts of this clonotype. The rearrangement joins TRBV9 to TRBJ2-2; no clear D. V lost 0 bases and J 8 bases, leaving 8 bases between the germline ends. The length of the CDR3 is 13 residues. Germline CDR1 reads SGDLS; CDR2 reads YYNGEE. DNA for the CDR3: TGTGCCAGCAGCGTAGGGAAGACTGGGGAGCTGTTTTTT. Its protein product is CASSVGKTGELFF.

This clonotype was recorded a few times. The chain employs TRBV6-2 or TRBV6-3 and TRBJ1-1; maybe TRBD1 (6 bases). The CDR3 is made up of 14 amino acids. Trimming left V 5 bases short and J 5 bases short, with 15 bases between. Germline assignment: CDR1 MNHEY and CDR2 SVGEGT. The CDR3 nucleotides are TGTGCCAGCAGTGCCACCGGGACATGGACTGAAGCTTTCTTT. Its translation is CASSATGTWTEAFF.

This clonotype turned up a few times. This sequence joins TRBV7-9 and TRBJ2-6, with 7 bases that match TRBD1. This CDR3 is 18 amino acids long. V shed 2 bases and J 1 base; nucleotides not matched to a gene: 8. CDR1 is SEHNR, CDR2 FQNEAQ, per germline (reference sequence). The DNA for the CDR3 is TGTGCCAGCAGCTTATCAGAACAGGGGAATTCTGGGGCCAACGTCCTGACTTTC. Translation gives CASSLSEQGNSGANVLTF.

The V and J genes are TRBV7-9 and TRBJ2-3; perhaps TRBD2 as D (6 bases). V was cut by 0 bases and J by 1 base, with 14 bases left in between. This CDR3 is 17 amino acids long. The germline gives CDR1 SEHNR, CDR2 FQNEAQ (reference sequence). The CDR3 loop reads CASSLALGRGGTDTQYF. The CDR3 nucleotides read TGTGCCAGCAGCTTAGCGCTGGGGCGGGGTGGCACAGATACGCAGTATTTT.

The rearrangement uses TRBV9 and TRBJ2-1; 8 nucleotides line up with TRBD1. Looked up from germline, CDR1 is SGDLS and CDR2 is YYNGEE. Trimming at V came to 0 bases and at J to 9 bases, leaving 8 bases not matched to a gene. This CDR3 comprises 15 residues. CDR3 nucleotide sequence: TGTGCCAGCAGCGTAGATGGACAGGGAATCGGTGAGCAGTTCTTC. As protein: CASSVDGQGIGEQFF.

The CDR3 sequence: CASSPTGGGTEAFF. The CDR3 nucleotides read TGTGCCAGTAGTCCGACAGGGGGAGGCACTGAAGCTTTCTTT. V is TRBV19 and J is TRBJ1-1; 9 bases line up with TRBD1. With V trimmed by 5 bases and J by 4 bases, 5 bases remained unmatched. This CDR3 region has 14 residues. Germline V gene sequence: CDR1 LNHDA, CDR2 SQIVND (reference sequence).

This chain links TRBV3-1 with TRBJ1-1; D is possibly TRBD1 (5 bases). Deletions cut 0 bases from V and 2 bases from J, with 10 bases between. Germline CDR1 LGHDT, CDR2 YNNKEL (reference sequence). This CDR3 has 15 residues. The chain's CDR3 is CASSQDLGVNTEAFF. For the CDR3, the DNA is TGTGCCAGCAGCCAAGATTTGGGGGTTAACACTGAAGCTTTCTTT.

V usage is TRBV28 and J usage is TRBJ1-1; D remains ambiguous. This CDR3 has 14 residues. Trimming took 4 bases from V and 0 from J, leaving 9 bases between them. Germline CDR1 reads MDHEN; CDR2 reads SYDVKM. The CDR3 region is CASSSPGMNTEAFF. DNA of the CDR3: TGTGCCAGCAGTTCCCCCGGAATGAACACTGAAGCTTTCTTT.

J is TRBJ2-1 and V is TRBV5-6; D unresolved. Trimming stripped 2 bases from V and 6 bases from J, with 6 bases between. The germline V gene has CDR1 SGHDT and CDR2 YYEEEE. The length of the CDR3 is 12 residues. CDR3 in amino acids: CASSFVGNEQFF. The CDR3 DNA reads as TGTGCCAGCAGCTTCGTTGGCAATGAGCAGTTCTTC.

This clonotype turned up a few times. The chain couples TRBV7-9 to TRBJ2-5; 10 bases line up with TRBD2. J was trimmed by 5 bases and V by 7 bases; bases with no gene match: 7. In germline, CDR1 is SEHNR, CDR2 FQNEAQ (reference sequence). The CDR3 consists of 14 residues. CDR3 coding DNA: TGTGCCAGCACCCTAGCGGGAGCATCCGAGACCCAGTACTTC. Translated: CASTLAGASETQYF.

There are a few counts of this clonotype. The gene calls are TRBV19 and TRBJ1-1; no definite D call. CDR3 size: 14 residues. CDR1 and CDR2 (germline): LNHDA, SQIVND (reference sequence). V was clipped by 4 bases and J by 1 base, with 10 bases between them. DNA of the CDR3: TGTGCCAGTAGTAATCGTGGCGGGAACACTGAAGCTTTCTTT. Translated: CASSNRGGNTEAFF.

This clonotype was seen more than once but under ten times. The chain links TRBV27 to TRBJ2-1; TRBD1 matches at 11 bases. The ends lost 6 bases at V and 9 bases at J; junction bases unmatched: 4. CDR3 length: 13 amino acids. The germline V gene has CDR1 MNHEY and CDR2 SMNVEV (reference sequence). The CDR3 sequence: CASSVGQGVEQFF. DNA for the CDR3: TGTGCCAGCAGCGTGGGACAGGGGGTTGAGCAGTTCTTC.

The chain combines TRBV10-3 with TRBJ2-7; perhaps D is TRBD1 or TRBD2 (6 bases each). This CDR3 comprises 13 residues. V lost 6 bases to trimming and J lost 12 bases, with 21 bases between them. CDR1 is ENHRY and CDR2 is SYGVKD in the germline V gene. CDR3: CAIRRDIPEVLYF. Here the CDR3 DNA reads TGTGCCATCAGGCGGGACATACCGGAAGTTCTGTACTTC.

The chain is built from TRBV5-1 and TRBJ2-1; 7 bases map to TRBD1. The ends lost 5 bases at V and 8 bases at J; junction bases unmatched: 10. The CDR3 is 14 residues long. The germline V gene has CDR1 SGHRS and CDR2 YFSETQ. In DNA form, the CDR3 reads TGCGCCAGCAGGGATTACAGGGGCCCCGATGAGCAGTTCTTC. This codes for CASRDYRGPDEQFF.

This chain connects TRBV9 to TRBJ2-3, with a weak D call TRBD2 (5 bases). Deletions cut 0 bases from V and 2 bases from J, with 16 bases between. There are 17 residues in the CDR3. The germline V gene has CDR1 SGDLS and CDR2 YYNGEE. DNA of the CDR3: TGTGCCAGCAGCGTAGATCGGGAACAGACAACCACAGATACGCAGTATTTT. The encoded protein is CASSVDREQTTTDTQYF.

J is TRBJ1-1 and V is TRBV28, with D possibly matching TRBD1 (5 bases). Germline V gene sequence: CDR1 MDHEN, CDR2 SYDVKM. Trimming stripped 3 bases from V and 7 bases from J, with 9 bases between. This CDR3 has 12 amino acids. CDR3: CASSLWGREAFF. DNA of the CDR3: TGTGCCAGCAGTTTGTGGGGCCGTGAAGCTTTCTTT.

This clonotype came up a few times. This chain joins TRBV10-2 and TRBJ2-5; D unclear. The CDR3 loop spans 15 amino acids. Trimming stripped 3 bases from V and 4 bases from J, with 15 bases between. Germline CDR1 and CDR2: WSHSY and SAAADI. CDR3 amino acids: CASSDRASRLETQYF. In nucleotides, the CDR3 is TGCGCCAGCAGTGATCGGGCTAGTCGATTAGAGACCCAGTACTTC.

With regard to this clonotype: A much larger clone lies a single base off, so this may be a read error. The chain joins TRBV7-3 to TRBJ2-7, with D unclear. Germline V lookup: CDR1 SGHTA, CDR2 FQGTGA. The CDR3 runs to 12 residues. The CDR3 nucleotides are TGTGTCAGCAGCGTGGACCCGTTCGAGCAGTACTTC. This encodes CVSSVDPFEQYF.

The sample holds a few counts of this clonotype. The CDR3 sequence: CASSHPPAERGGQGELFF. For the CDR3, the DNA is TGCGCCAGCAGCCATCCACCGGCGGAACGGGGGGGCCAAGGGGAGCTGTTTTTT. The rearrangement links TRBV4-3 to TRBJ2-2; TRBD2 agrees at 8 bases. V was clipped by 3 bases and J by 8 bases; unmatched bases: 17. The germline gives CDR1 LGHNA, CDR2 YSLEER. CDR3 length equals 18 residues.

The V and J genes are TRBV11-2 and TRBJ2-3, with 12 bases fitting TRBD2. The CDR3 length is 15 residues. Germline values: CDR1 SGHAT, CDR2 FQNNGV. The J segment lost 3 bases and the V segment lost 4 bases, leaving 2 bases of the junction unmatched. This CDR3 reads CASSSSGGGTDTQYF. CDR3 in DNA: TGTGCCAGCAGCTCTAGCGGGGGGGGGACAGATACGCAGTATTTT.

This clonotype was found a few times. The CDR3 protein is CASSYNLDNVGNTIYF. The CDR3 DNA sequence: TGTGCCAGCAGTTACAACCTGGACAATGTTGGAAACACCATATATTTT. The J gene is TRBJ1-3, the V gene TRBV6-2 or TRBV6-3, with D possibly TRBD1 on 5 matching bases. From germline, CDR1 is MNHEY and CDR2 SVGEGT. The CDR3 totals 16 residues. Trimming removed 2 bases at V and 3 bases at J, with 14 bases between.

V is TRBV4-3 and J is TRBJ2-2; D remains ambiguous. The CDR3 runs 16 residues. The V end was cut by 0 bases, the J end by 2 bases, with 10 bases between. Germline V CDR1 and CDR2: LGHNA, YSLEER. CDR3 DNA: TGCGCCAGCAGCCAAGATCAGTTTTCTAACACCGGGGAGCTGTTTTTT. It encodes CASSQDQFSNTGELFF.

About this clonotype itself: A much larger clone is a single base away; this may be a read error. This chain connects TRBV12-3 or TRBV12-4 to TRBJ1-3, with a weak D call TRBD1 (5 bases). The CDR3 is made up of 15 amino acids. This chain's CDR3 is CASSLTGRSGNTVYF. In nucleotides, the CDR3 is TGTGCCAGCAGTTTAACAGGCCGCTCTGGAAACACCGTATATTTT.

This clonotype was seen a few times. The J gene is TRBJ2-2, the V gene TRBV6-5, with 8 nucleotides matching TRBD2. The trim removed 5 bases at V and 0 bases at J, leaving 5 bases unmatched. This CDR3 region has 16 residues. Per the germline V gene, CDR1 is MNHEY and CDR2 is SVGAGI. The CDR3 loop is CASSPPGGANTGELFF. The CDR3 DNA reads TGTGCCAGCAGTCCCCCGGGGGGGGCGAACACCGGGGAGCTGTTTTTT.

This sequence joins TRBV27 and TRBJ1-2; no reliable D call. The germline V and J ends were trimmed by 2 bases and 4 bases, with 14 bases remaining between them. The germline V gene encodes CDR1 MNHEY and CDR2 SMNVEV (reference sequence). The CDR3 spans 15 residues. CDR3 nucleotide sequence: TGTGCCAGCAGTTTACTACAGACCTACCCCTATGGCTACACCTTC. Its protein product is CASSLLQTYPYGYTF.